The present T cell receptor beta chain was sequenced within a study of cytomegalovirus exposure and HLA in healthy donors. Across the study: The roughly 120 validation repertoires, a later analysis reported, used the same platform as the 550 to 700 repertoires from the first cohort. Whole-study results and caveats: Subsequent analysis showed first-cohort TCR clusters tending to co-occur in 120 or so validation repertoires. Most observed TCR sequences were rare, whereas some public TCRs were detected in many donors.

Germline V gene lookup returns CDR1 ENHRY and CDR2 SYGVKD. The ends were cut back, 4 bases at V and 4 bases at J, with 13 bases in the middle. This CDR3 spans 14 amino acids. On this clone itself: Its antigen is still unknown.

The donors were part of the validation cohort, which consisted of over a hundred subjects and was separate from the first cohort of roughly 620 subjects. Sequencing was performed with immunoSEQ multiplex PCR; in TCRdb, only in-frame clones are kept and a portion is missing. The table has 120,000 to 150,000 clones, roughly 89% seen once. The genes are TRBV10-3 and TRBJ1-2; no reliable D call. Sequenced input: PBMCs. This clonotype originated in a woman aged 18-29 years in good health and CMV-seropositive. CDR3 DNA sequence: TGTGCCATCAGTGGGACGGCTCGGGGCTATGGCTACACCTTC. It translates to CAISGTARGYGYTF.